The clone carrying this T cell receptor (beta chain) is a singleton in its sample. This entry is derived from a study of blood T cell repertoires in COVID-19. Study-wide context: Material from acute and convalescent COVID-19 was sourced from the United States, Italy and Spain. PBMCs, B-cell-depleted T cells, or T cells were the source of the cDNA or gDNA that made up the material.

This CDR3 contains 20 residues. Trimming took 5 bases from V and 4 from J; bases not matched to a gene: 19. From germline, CDR1 is SGHVS and CDR2 FNYEAQ. In the authors' methods: Reference gene primers were amplified, and this amplification served to estimate nucleated cell counts. Some clones are missing from TCRdb's copy, which holds only in-frame ones; the method was immunoSEQ multiplex PCR. That table is the source of V, J and clone size, and D and trimming were worked out from the DNA. The repertoire holds roughly 150,000 clones, about 88% seen once, with 15% to 20% in the top ten. The receptor's source is an elderly woman with acute or convalescent COVID-19. Input material: peripheral blood. V and J are TRBV7-6 and TRBJ2-7, with 14 bases lining up with TRBD2. In nucleotides, the CDR3 is TGTGCCAGCAGCGCCCTAGGGGGGACTAGCGGGGGAGCTACCTTGTACGAGCAGTACTTC. It codes for CASSALGGTSGGATLYEQYF.